A selection of T cell receptor beta chains follows, all from one sample in a study of regulatory dendritic cells for organ transplantation. Sequenced by immunoSEQ multiplex PCR; TCRdb stores in-frame clones only, minus some. Of about 28,000 clones in the sample, more than 65% were seen once. The sequencing input was naive CD8+ T cells from blood. The origin of the receptors is a human donor in good health. Each CDR3 is given with its conserved first and last residue. The D gene is left open where the match is weak. Only some rows state a clone size, as once, few, many or a class for expanded clones.

- | TRBJ1-1 | TRBV11-3 | TRBD1 | CASRMTGMNTEAFF | TGTGCCAGCAGGATGACAGGGATGAACACTGAAGCTTTCTTT
few | TRBJ2-7 | TRBV19 | - | CASALQGNEQYF | TGTGCCAGTGCCCTCCAGGGAAACGAGCAGTACTTC
- | TRBJ1-4 | TRBV9 | - | CASSVEENLNEKLFF | TGTGCCAGCAGCGTAGAGGAGAACCTTAATGAAAAACTGTTTTTT
- | TRBJ2-5 | TRBV5-6 | - | CASSTGRRETQYF | TGTGCCAGCAGTACTGGTCGGCGGGAGACCCAGTACTTC
- | TRBJ1-5 | TRBV5-4 | - | CASSLAGPYSNQPQHF | TGTGCCAGCAGCTTGGCAGGGCCGTATAGCAATCAGCCCCAGCATTTT
- | TRBJ2-3 | TRBV9 | - | CASSLGDGTDTQYF | TGTGCCAGCAGCCTCGGTGACGGGACAGATACGCAGTATTTT
- | TRBJ2-7 | TRBV28 | TRBD1 | CASTSDRDSYEQYF | TGTGCCAGCACCTCGGACAGGGACTCCTACGAGCAGTACTTC
few | TRBJ2-1 | TRBV4-3 | - | CASSPGSGLWNEQFF | TGCGCCAGCAGCCCCGGCAGCGGCCTCTGGAATGAGCAGTTCTTC
- | TRBJ2-1 | TRBV7-3 | - | CASSSSGDYYNEQFF | TGTGCCAGCAGCTCTTCTGGCGACTACTACAATGAGCAGTTCTTC
- | TRBJ2-7 | TRBV7-2 | - | CASSLGTVSYEQYF | TGTGCCAGCAGCTTAGGGACAGTCTCCTACGAGCAGTACTTC
once | TRBJ1-1 | TRBV5-1 | TRBD1 | CASSFEGAAGTEAFF | TGCGCCAGCAGCTTTGAGGGGGCGGCGGGCACTGAAGCTTTCTTT
- | TRBJ2-7 | TRBV29-1 | TRBD1 | CSVSSGTGGDEQYF | TGCAGCGTTTCTTCCGGGACAGGGGGCGACGAGCAGTACTTC
- | TRBJ1-1 | TRBV27 | - | CASTTGLLNTEAFF | TGTGCCAGCACCACCGGACTGTTGAACACTGAAGCTTTCTTT
- | TRBJ2-5 | TRBV2 | TRBD1 | CASSVRTGQETQYF | TGTGCCAGCAGTGTTCGGACAGGGCAAGAGACCCAGTACTTC
few | TRBJ2-2 | TRBV4-2 | TRBD1 | CASSPQGAATGELFF | TGTGCCAGCAGCCCGCAGGGGGCGGCCACCGGGGAGCTGTTTTTT
- | TRBJ2-6 | TRBV4-1 | - | CASSQESTGANVLTF | TGCGCCAGCAGCCAAGAATCTACTGGGGCCAACGTCCTGACTTTC
- | TRBJ2-1 | TRBV11-2 | TRBD2 | CASSLGLAGGFSYNEQFF | TGTGCCAGCAGCTTGGGACTAGCGGGGGGGTTCTCCTACAATGAGCAGTTCTTC
- | TRBJ2-7 | TRBV13 | - | CASSPEAATYEQYF | TGTGCCAGCAGCCCCGAGGCAGCAACCTACGAGCAGTACTTC
- | TRBJ2-1 | TRBV7-6 | TRBD1 | CASSLVIWGGQANNYEQFF | TGTGCCAGCAGCTTAGTAATTTGGGGCGGACAGGCCAACAATTATGAGCAGTTCTTC
- | TRBJ2-1 | TRBV7-9 | - | CASSLSGSSYNEQFF | TGTGCCAGCAGCTTAAGCGGAAGCTCCTACAATGAGCAGTTCTTC